Included here is one T cell receptor beta chain sequence, with context. The record originates from a study of blood T cell repertoires in COVID-19. Study-level background: From T cells, B-cell-depleted T cells, or PBMCs came the material, which was cDNA or gDNA.

Trimming cost V 4 bases and J 9 bases, with 10 bases left between them. The CDR3 covers 12 residues. Original data processing: Quantification of nucleated cells was approximated via reference gene primer amplification. Sequencing used immunoSEQ multiplex PCR; TCRdb keeps in-frame clones, though not all of them. V, J and clone size derive from that table, while D and trimming were established from the DNA sequence. The table has 250,000 or so clones, about 82% seen once. Participant reports of clinical history set cohort assignment. Among Cohort 3 donors, those recovered had two negative PCRs, clearance, or symptom resolution.

The sequenced sample was PBMCs or T cells enriched from blood (not recorded which). The J gene is TRBJ2-1, the V gene TRBV23-1; no clear D. Being an ORF, TRBV23-1 has a function that is uncertain. This clonotype was obtained from a woman in her forties or fifties who had recovered from COVID-19. The CDR3, as DNA: TGCGCCAGCAGTCCCGACTCGGGTGAGCAGTTCTTC. Protein: CASSPDSGEQFF.